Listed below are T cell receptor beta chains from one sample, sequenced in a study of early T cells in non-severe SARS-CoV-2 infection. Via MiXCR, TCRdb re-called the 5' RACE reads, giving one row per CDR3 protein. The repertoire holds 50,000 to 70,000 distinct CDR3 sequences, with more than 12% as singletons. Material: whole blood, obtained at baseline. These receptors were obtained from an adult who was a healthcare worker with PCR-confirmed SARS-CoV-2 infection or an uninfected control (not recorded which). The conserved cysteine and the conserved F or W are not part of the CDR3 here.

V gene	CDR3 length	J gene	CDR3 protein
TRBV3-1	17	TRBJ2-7	ASTGVGFRTGEASGEQY
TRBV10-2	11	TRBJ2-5	ASGTGGAGTQY
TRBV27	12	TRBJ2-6	ASTPASGANVLT
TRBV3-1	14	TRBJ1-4	ASSQDMGGTGEKLF
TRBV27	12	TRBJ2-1	ASSPGLADNEQF
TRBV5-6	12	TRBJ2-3	ASSSAPSTDTQY
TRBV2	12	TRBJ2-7	ASRATSGGYEQY
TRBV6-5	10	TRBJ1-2	ASSYDTYGYT
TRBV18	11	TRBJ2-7	ASSATRDYEQY
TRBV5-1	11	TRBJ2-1	ASSPGLTNEQF
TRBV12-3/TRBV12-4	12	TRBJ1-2	ASSLVPSDYGYT
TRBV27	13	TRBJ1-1	ASSLAPTGNTEAF
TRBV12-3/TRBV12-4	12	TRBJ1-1	ASSWGQGGTEAF
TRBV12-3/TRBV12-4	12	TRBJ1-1	ASSPWEGKTEAF
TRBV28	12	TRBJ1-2	ASSPGQRSLGYT
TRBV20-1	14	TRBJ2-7	SARDLTGVVRYEQY
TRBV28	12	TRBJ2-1	ASTGAGYYNEQF